The 30 T cell receptor beta chains below come from one sample, sequenced in a study of T cell responses to AZD1222 COVID-19 vaccine. Here immunoSEQ multiplex PCR was the method, and the copy in TCRdb shows in-frame clones only, minus some. The data show 99,000 or so clones, with around 91% seen just once and 15% to 20% held by the top ten. The material was peripheral blood, obtained on day 0 of AZD1222 vaccination. These receptors all stem from an adult in good health.

V and J are TRBV10-3 and TRBJ1-3, with D tentatively TRBD1 (5 bases). This CDR3 contains 15 residues. Trimming removed 0 bases from V and 0 bases from J, with 6 bases in between. Germline V lookup: CDR1 ENHRY, CDR2 SYGVKD. CDR3 nucleotides: TGTGCCATCAGTGAGTCCGGGGGCTCTGGAAACACCATATATTTT. Translation gives CAISESGGSGNTIYF.

V and J are TRBV6-6 and TRBJ2-1, with D tentatively TRBD2 (7 bases). Per germline, CDR1 MNHNY and CDR2 SVGAGI (reference sequence). The CDR3 is 13 amino acids. Trimming took off 8 bases at V and 14 bases at J, with 22 bases between the two ends. The CDR3 bases are TGTGCCAGCCAGAGGGGGGGGGCGGTCCCAGAGTTCTTC. Amino acids: CASQRGGAVPEFF.

The chain carries TRBV9 and TRBJ2-7; no clear D gene. Trimming stripped 2 bases from V and 1 base from J, with 10 bases between. This CDR3 comprises 14 residues. Germline CDR1 SGDLS, CDR2 YYNGEE. Written as DNA, the CDR3 is TGTGCCAGCAGCGTGCGGTTTGAGTCCTACGAGCAGTACTTC. This codes for CASSVRFESYEQYF.

J is TRBJ1-5 and V is TRBV3-1 (or the pseudogene TRBV3-2); D unresolved. The CDR3 loop spans 14 amino acids. Trimming took off 3 bases at V and 5 bases at J, with 11 bases between the two ends. Germline CDR1 LGHDT, CDR2 YNNKEL (reference sequence). The CDR3 here is CASSQLRNDQPQHF. The CDR3 coding sequence is TGTGCCAGCAGCCAGCTTCGGAACGATCAGCCCCAGCATTTT.

The rearrangement links TRBV9 to TRBJ2-3; no clear D. V was clipped by 4 bases and J by 4 bases, with 10 bases between them. This CDR3 region has 13 residues. Looked up from germline, CDR1 is SGDLS and CDR2 is YYNGEE. The chain's CDR3 is CASSLRCPDTQYF. The CDR3 nucleotides read TGTGCCAGCAGCTTGCGGTGTCCAGATACGCAGTATTTT.

The V and J genes are TRBV11-2 and TRBJ2-5; 7 bases fit TRBD1. CDR1 is SGHAT and CDR2 is FQNNGV in the germline V gene. V trimming: 5 bases; J trimming: 1 base; junction bases outside the gene matches: 7. This CDR3 contains 15 residues. The CDR3 region is CASSPGTAFQETQYF. The DNA of the CDR3 is TGTGCCAGCAGCCCAGGGACAGCCTTCCAAGAGACCCAGTACTTC.

V is TRBV9 and J is TRBJ1-1; tentative D call: TRBD1 (6 bases). Trimming shortened V by 0 bases and J by 4 bases, and 10 bases separated the two germline ends. This CDR3 region has 14 residues. The germline CDR1 and CDR2 sequences are SGDLS and YYNGEE. Written as DNA, the CDR3 is TGTGCCAGCAGCGTAGAGGGGGACGGCACTGAAGCTTTCTTT. As protein: CASSVEGDGTEAFF.

The chain recombines TRBV27 with TRBJ1-3; perhaps TRBD1 as D (5 bases). The CDR3 spans 15 residues. Between the trimmed V and J ends, which lost 6 bases and 0 bases, there was a span of 12 bases. Germline-derived CDR1 and CDR2 are MNHEY and SMNVEV (reference sequence). The CDR3 protein is CASREAGSSGNTIYF. DNA for the CDR3: TGTGCCAGCAGGGAGGCAGGGAGCTCTGGAAACACCATATATTTT.

The gene calls are TRBV9 and TRBJ2-1, with D possibly TRBD2 on 7 matching bases. CDR3 length: 20 amino acids. Trimming took off 0 bases at V and 8 bases at J, with 30 bases between the two ends. CDR1 is SGDLS and CDR2 is YYNGEE in the germline V gene. In DNA, the CDR3 is TGTGCCAGCAGCGTAGGGAGTGGGGGGGCCCCGCTCCTTTTGAGGGATGAGCAGTTCTTC. Protein product: CASSVGSGGAPLLLRDEQFF.

The rearrangement joins TRBV6-1 to TRBJ1-1; D remains unclear. CDR3 size: 12 residues. CDR1 and CDR2 from the germline V gene are MNHNS and SASEGT. Trimming left V 2 bases short and J 9 bases short, with 10 bases between. CDR3 nucleotide sequence: TGTGCCAGCAGTGAACTAGGTTACCAAGCTTTCTTT. It specifies CASSELGYQAFF.

This sequence joins TRBV5-6 and TRBJ2-2, with TRBD1 matching 7 bases. The germline V gene encodes CDR1 SGHDT and CDR2 YYEEEE. The V segment lost 10 bases and the J segment 5 bases; nucleotides outside the gene matches: 8. The CDR3 contains 13 residues. In DNA form, the CDR3 reads TGTGCCTCTAGGGGGCGCCGGACCGGGGAGCTGTTTTTT. Translating gives CASRGRRTGELFF.

The gene calls are TRBV2 and TRBJ2-7; D gene ambiguous. Germline V gene data show CDR1 as SNHLY and CDR2 as FYNNEI. The CDR3 runs 14 residues. V dropped 6 bases and J dropped 1 base, with 13 bases sitting between them. CDR3 bases: TGTGCCAGCAGGCCTACGGTGGCTTCCTACGAGCAGTACTTC. Translated: CASRPTVASYEQYF.

Note on this clone: This specimen includes other DNA sequences encoding the same CDR3. The chain joins TRBV6-5 to TRBJ1-1, with D possibly matching TRBD1 (6 bases). The CDR3 extends over 14 amino acids. Germline CDR1 and CDR2: MNHEY and SVGAGI. V was cut by 6 bases and J by 0 bases, with 11 bases left in between. The CDR3 protein is CASSLQGLNTEAFF. CDR3 in DNA: TGTGCCAGCAGCCTCCAGGGGCTGAACACTGAAGCTTTCTTT.

V usage is TRBV6-6 and J usage is TRBJ2-7; no clear D gene. V lost 2 bases and J lost 4, with 9 bases in between. The germline V gene encodes CDR1 MNHNY and CDR2 SVGAGI (reference sequence). The CDR3 totals 13 residues. In DNA form, the CDR3 reads TGTGCCAGCAGTTACAGGCAGCTGTACGAGCAGTACTTC. Its translation is CASSYRQLYEQYF.

The chain employs TRBV11-2 and TRBJ2-7, with 9 bases matching TRBD2. Germline V gene sequence: CDR1 SGHAT, CDR2 FQNNGV. The CDR3 extends over 16 amino acids. Trimming at V came to 7 bases and at J to 3 bases, leaving 13 bases not matched to a gene. The CDR3: CASTLRSGGGDYEQYF. The CDR3 DNA reads TGTGCCAGCACCCTCAGGAGCGGCGGGGGGGACTACGAGCAGTACTTC.

The chain joins TRBV15 to TRBJ2-7; possibly TRBD1 for D (6 bases). CDR1 and CDR2 from the germline V gene are LNHNV and YYDKDF (reference sequence). V was cut by 5 bases and J by 12 bases, with 23 bases left in between. The CDR3 contains 14 residues. CDR3 in amino acids: CATSPYRAQVISYF. The CDR3 region has the DNA TGTGCCACCAGCCCCTACAGGGCGCAGGTGATATCGTACTTC.

V and J are TRBV5-1 and TRBJ2-7, with D possibly being TRBD1 or TRBD2 (5 bases each). Germline CDR1 is SGHRS and CDR2 is YFSETQ. The length of the CDR3 is 12 residues. Trimming left V 2 bases short and J 7 bases short, with 10 bases between. CDR3 residues: CASSFGDAEQYF. CDR3 bases: TGCGCCAGCAGCTTCGGGGACGCAGAGCAGTACTTC.

CDR3 protein: CASSQQGRGNTEAFF. The CDR3 DNA reads as TGTGCCAGCAGCCAACAGGGGAGAGGGAACACTGAAGCTTTCTTT. The chain joins TRBV14 to TRBJ1-1; TRBD1 might be the D (6 bases). Trimming stripped 2 bases from V and 1 base from J, with 11 bases between. The CDR3 has 15 residues. The V gene's germline CDR1 is SGHDN and CDR2 FVKESK. Using reference TRBV14 and TRBJ1-1 for the parts outside the CDR3, the full variable domain is EAGVTQFPSHSVIEKGQTVTLRCDPISGHDNLYWYRRVMGKEIKFLLHFVKESKQDESGMPNNRFLAERTGGTYSTLKVQPAELEDSGVYFCASSQQGRGNTEAFFGQGTRLTVV.

In the case of this clone: The conserved phenylalanine or tryptophan normally closing the CDR3 is absent here, so this likely arose from a read error. The sample holds other DNA sequences that translate to the same CDR3. This sequence joins TRBV15 and TRBJ1-6; 9 bases align to TRBD1. The CDR3 sequence is 15 residues long. Germline trimming cut 2 bases from V and 10 bases from J; bases unmatched to any gene: 6. The germline V gene encodes CDR1 LNHNV and CDR2 YYDKDF (reference sequence). The CDR3 region is CATSRTGTGNSPLHL. The CDR3 DNA is TGTGCCACCAGCAGAACAGGGACAGGGAACTCACCCCTCCACCTT.

This chain joins TRBV6-5 and TRBJ1-1; 7 bases are a match to TRBD1. J gave up 3 bases and V 5 bases, and 3 bases lay outside the gene matches. The CDR3 sequence is 13 residues long. Germline V gives CDR1 MNHEY, CDR2 SVGAGI. The CDR3 DNA is TGTGCCAGCAGTAACCAGGGGGACACTGAAGCTTTCTTT. Translated: CASSNQGDTEAFF.

The V call is TRBV6-5, the J call TRBJ1-1; D is unclear. Germline-derived CDR1 and CDR2 are MNHEY and SVGAGI. This CDR3 region has 13 residues. V lost 5 bases to trimming and J lost 0 bases, with 7 bases between them. The CDR3 sequence: CASSTQMNTEAFF. DNA of the CDR3: TGTGCCAGCAGTACACAGATGAACACTGAAGCTTTCTTT.

This rearrangement joins TRBV9 to TRBJ1-4, with D possibly TRBD1 on 5 matching bases. The CDR3 spans 15 residues. V was pared by 0 bases and J by 8 bases, with 14 bases between. Germline CDR1 SGDLS, CDR2 YYNGEE. CDR3 nucleotides: TGTGCCAGCAGCGTAGCGGTAGGGGAGGGGGAAAAACTGTTTTTT. Translating it yields CASSVAVGEGEKLFF.

The V and J genes are TRBV9 and TRBJ1-1; TRBD1 matches 8 bases. The germline V gene has CDR1 SGDLS and CDR2 YYNGEE. The CDR3 has 16 residues. Germline trimming cut 0 bases from V and 0 bases from J; bases unmatched to any gene: 4. CDR3 residues: CASSVDTGGLNTEAFF. For the CDR3, the DNA is TGTGCCAGCAGCGTAGATACAGGGGGATTGAACACTGAAGCTTTCTTT.

The genes are TRBV14 and TRBJ2-3, with TRBD2 matching 7 bases. The CDR3 spans 15 residues. Germline values: CDR1 SGHDN, CDR2 FVKESK. Germline trimming cut 4 bases from V and 0 bases from J; bases unmatched to any gene: 4. The CDR3 nucleotides are TGTGCCAGCAGCCTGGTGGGGGGGAGCACAGATACGCAGTATTTT. Translating it yields CASSLVGGSTDTQYF.

The chain couples TRBV15 to TRBJ2-5; tentatively, D is TRBD2 (7 bases). Germline lookup yields CDR1 LNHNV and CDR2 YYDKDF (reference sequence). This CDR3 region has 15 residues. V gave up 5 bases and J gave up 1 base, with 14 bases separating them. The CDR3: CATSGSGGAQETQYF. CDR3 in DNA: TGTGCCACCAGCGGTAGTGGGGGGGCCCAAGAGACCCAGTACTTC.

J is TRBJ1-1 and V is TRBV2, with D perhaps matching TRBD1 (6 bases). CDR1 is SNHLY and CDR2 is FYNNEI in the germline V gene. Trimming took off 7 bases at V and 7 bases at J, with 13 bases between the two ends. This CDR3 contains 12 residues. DNA of the CDR3: TGTGCCAGCACCCTTGGACAGTTTGAAGCTTTCTTT. It yields the protein CASTLGQFEAFF.

The J gene is TRBJ1-1, the V gene TRBV6-1; TRBD1 might be the D (5 bases). The CDR3 has 15 residues. Trimming pared 2 bases from V and 2 bases from J, leaving 12 bases between. Per the germline V gene, CDR1 is MNHNS and CDR2 is SASEGT. CDR3 in amino acids: CASSELVGGNTEAFF. The CDR3 DNA is TGTGCCAGCAGTGAATTAGTCGGGGGTAACACTGAAGCTTTCTTT.

The chain couples TRBV7-2 to TRBJ2-7, with D possibly being TRBD1 (5 bases). V lost 1 base and J 8 bases, leaving 21 bases between the germline ends. The CDR3 has 16 residues. Germline-derived CDR1 and CDR2 are SGHTA and FQGNSA. CDR3 in DNA: TGTGCCAGCAGCTTAGAGGTGACAGACCCCCAATTAAAGCAGTACTTC. Its protein product is CASSLEVTDPQLKQYF.

This chain uses TRBV7-9 with TRBJ1-1; no definite D call. CDR1 and CDR2 (germline): SEHNR, FQNEAQ (reference sequence). The CDR3 has 14 amino acids. V lost 1 base to trimming and J lost 4 bases, with 10 bases between them. CDR3 DNA sequence: TGTGCCAGCAGCTTAGGAGGGCGGGCCACTGAAGCTTTCTTT. Its translation is CASSLGGRATEAFF.

This chain uses TRBV7-8 with TRBJ2-3, with D possibly TRBD1 on 5 matching bases. V was pared by 7 bases and J by 6 bases, with 20 bases between. The length of the CDR3 is 15 residues. Germline CDR1 and CDR2: SGHVS and FQNEAQ. The CDR3 spells CASTIRFSRQDTQYF. The CDR3 DNA reads TGTGCCAGCACCATACGGTTTTCACGACAGGATACGCAGTATTTT.